These 23 T cell receptor beta chains originate from one sample sequenced in a study of blood T cells in healthy people across ages. Primers used in a second PCR of about 6 to 11 cycles were a sample-barcoded 5' primer and a J-beta primer mix. TCRdb reprocessed the 5' RACE reads with MiXCR, giving one entry per CDR3 protein. The sample has about 700,000 distinct CDR3 sequences; 32% are singletons. Sequenced input: blood. The receptors were gathered from a woman of 80 years or more in good health.

V and J are TRBV7-2 and TRBJ1-2; tentatively, D is TRBD1 (5 bases). V gave up 5 bases and J gave up 1 base, with 11 bases separating them. Germline V CDR1 and CDR2: SGHTA, FQGNSA. This CDR3 is built from 14 residues. CDR3 sequence reads: CASSAREINYGYTF. The CDR3 bases are TGTGCCAGCAGCGCCAGGGAGATTAACTATGGCTACACCTTC.

This clonotype was recorded at least ten times. The genes are TRBV9 and TRBJ1-2; the D is unclear. The germline V gene encodes CDR1 SGDLS and CDR2 YYNGEE. Trimming pared 0 bases from V and 10 bases from J, leaving 16 bases between. The CDR3 totals 14 residues. Here the CDR3 DNA reads TGTGCCAGCAGCGTAGGCGGCTTAGCACGTAACTACACCTTC. Protein product: CASSVGGLARNYTF.

This clonotype was seen a few times. The rearrangement uses TRBV7-2 and TRBJ1-4, with 9 bases matching TRBD1. The ends lost 2 bases at V and 8 bases at J; junction bases unmatched: 12. The germline CDR1 and CDR2 sequences are SGHTA and FQGNSA. This CDR3 has 17 residues. In DNA form, the CDR3 reads TGTGCCAGCAGCTTATACGCGCCGGGACAGGGATGGGAAAAACTGTTTTTT. It codes for CASSLYAPGQGWEKLFF.

This clonotype was seen a few times. This chain uses TRBV6-5 with TRBJ1-2, with a tentative D call TRBD1 (5 bases). The V end lost 7 bases, the J end lost 8 bases, and 11 bases lay between the germline ends. Looked up from germline, CDR1 is MNHEY and CDR2 is SVGAGI. The CDR3 runs to 11 residues. CDR3 in amino acids: CASTGGQGYTF. As DNA, the CDR3 is TGTGCCAGCACGGGGGGTCAGGGCTACACCTTC.

Many counts were recorded for this clonotype. The V gene is TRBV9, the J gene TRBJ2-7; perhaps TRBD2 as D (6 bases). The V gene lost 0 bases and the J gene lost 3 bases, with 10 bases spanning the gap. The CDR3 consists of 14 residues. From germline, CDR1 is SGDLS and CDR2 YYNGEE. The CDR3 spells CASSVATGDYEQYF. The CDR3 DNA sequence: TGTGCCAGCAGCGTAGCGACGGGAGACTACGAGCAGTACTTC.

V gene TRBV27 combines with J gene TRBJ1-5, with D maybe TRBD1 (5 bases). CDR1 MNHEY and CDR2 SMNVEV come from the germline V gene (reference sequence). The germline V and J ends were trimmed by 2 bases and 6 bases, with 11 bases remaining between them. This CDR3 has 14 amino acids. As DNA, the CDR3 is TGTGCCAGCAGTTTAATGGGGCATGCTCAGCCCCAGCATTTT. Translating gives CASSLMGHAQPQHF.

This clonotype was recorded once. Given a much more abundant clone one base away, this may be a read error. The chain joins TRBV6-6 to TRBJ1-2; no definite D call. CDR1 MNHNY and CDR2 SVGAGI come from the germline V gene (reference sequence). The V end lost 6 bases, the J end lost 4 bases, and 15 bases lay between the germline ends. The CDR3 is 14 residues long. The CDR3 region is CASSRRDGFYGYTF. The CDR3, as DNA: TGTGCCAGCAGCCGCCGGGATGGATTCTATGGCTACACCTTC.

This clonotype appeared many times. CDR3: CASSYGLAADTQYF. The CDR3 DNA sequence: TGTGCCAGCAGTTACGGACTAGCGGCAGATACGCAGTATTTT. The rearrangement joins TRBV28 to TRBJ2-3; 10 nucleotides align to TRBD2. There are 14 residues in the CDR3. Trimming removed 4 bases from V and 4 bases from J; junction bases left unmatched: 2. CDR1 and CDR2 from the germline V gene are MDHEN and SYDVKM.

The table lists this clonotype with many counts. CDR3 loop: CASSSSIRGPGQETQYF. The CDR3, as DNA: TGTGCCAGCAGCAGCTCCATTAGGGGGCCGGGGCAAGAGACCCAGTACTTC. This sequence joins TRBV7-9 and TRBJ2-5, with 7 bases matching TRBD1. CDR3 length: 17 amino acids. CDR1 and CDR2 from the germline V gene are SEHNR and FQNEAQ (reference sequence). V shed 5 bases and J 2 bases; nucleotides not matched to a gene: 14.

This clonotype was seen ten or more times. The rearrangement links TRBV6-1 to TRBJ2-7; the D is unclear. The CDR3 is 14 residues long. The germline V and J ends were trimmed by 1 base and 3 bases, with 10 bases remaining between them. Germline V gives CDR1 MNHNS, CDR2 SASEGT. CDR3 bases: TGTGCCAGCAGTGAAGTTGTGACTTACTACGAGCAGTACTTC. Protein product: CASSEVVTYYEQYF.

This clonotype was counted only a few times. The chain has TRBV5-6 and TRBJ2-7; 7 bases agree with TRBD2. This CDR3 has 13 residues. CDR1 and CDR2 from the germline V gene are SGHDT and YYEEEE. Germline trimming cut 4 bases from V and 5 bases from J; bases unmatched to any gene: 6. The CDR3 nucleotides read TGTGCCAGCAGCCCTGCGGGAGAGAACGAGCAGTACTTC. Protein sequence: CASSPAGENEQYF.

This clonotype has at least ten counts. The chain has TRBV5-1 and TRBJ2-3; 7 nucleotides match TRBD2. This CDR3 contains 16 residues. The V gene's germline CDR1 is SGHRS and CDR2 YFSETQ. With V trimmed by 3 bases and J by 3 bases, 10 bases remained unmatched. The CDR3 reads CASSSPNGGWTDTQYF. DNA of the CDR3: TGCGCCAGCAGCTCACCTAACGGGGGGTGGACAGATACGCAGTATTTT.

Many counts were recorded for this clonotype. The gene calls are TRBV5-1 and TRBJ2-5, with D hard to call. Germline V gene lookup returns CDR1 SGHRS and CDR2 YFSETQ. The CDR3 runs to 15 residues. V dropped 0 bases and J dropped 5 bases, with 14 bases sitting between them. CDR3 sequence: CASSLASSLGETQYF. CDR3 nucleotide sequence: TGCGCCAGCAGCTTGGCCTCTTCCTTGGGGGAGACCCAGTACTTC.

The CDR3: CASSQGLAYSTDTQYF. Here the CDR3 DNA reads TGCGCCAGCTCGCAAGGACTAGCGTATAGCACAGATACGCAGTATTTT. The V call is TRBV5-1, the J call TRBJ2-3, with 9 bases matching TRBD2. The CDR3 extends over 16 amino acids. In germline, CDR1 is SGHRS, CDR2 YFSETQ. V gave up 7 bases and J gave up 0 bases; unmatched junction bases: 9.

In this sample, this clonotype turned up many times. V is TRBV20-1 and J is TRBJ2-1; D might be TRBD2 (7 bases). The CDR3 consists of 12 residues. Germline V gives CDR1 DFQATT, CDR2 SNEGSKA (reference sequence). V lost 6 bases to trimming and J lost 9 bases, with 15 bases between them. CDR3 region: CSATRGEGEQFF. The CDR3 bases are TGCAGTGCGACGAGGGGGGAGGGTGAGCAGTTCTTC.

This clonotype has a count of ten or more. This chain uses TRBV5-6 with TRBJ1-2, with 7 bases aligning to TRBD1. CDR3 length: 14 residues. The ends lost 4 bases at V and 5 bases at J; junction bases unmatched: 8. The V gene's germline CDR1 is SGHDT and CDR2 YYEEEE. CDR3 in amino acids: CASSGEGQLYGYTF. CDR3 DNA: TGTGCCAGCAGCGGAGAGGGACAGCTGTATGGCTACACCTTC.

In this sample, this clonotype turned up many times. CDR3 DNA sequence: TGTGCCAGCAGCCAAGTAGCGGGGGCCTACGAGCAGTACTTC. It encodes CASSQVAGAYEQYF. The chain couples TRBV4-2 to TRBJ2-7; 9 bases fit TRBD2. Looked up from germline, CDR1 is LGHNA and CDR2 is YNFKEQ. CDR3 length: 14 amino acids. Trimming at V came to 1 base and at J to 2 bases, leaving 0 bases not matched to a gene.

The chain joins TRBV29-1 to TRBJ1-1; 7 bases are shared with TRBD1. The junction had 3 bases not matched to a gene; V was cut back by 3 bases and J by 8 bases. CDR1 is SQVTM, CDR2 ANQGSEA, per germline. This CDR3 comprises 11 residues. CDR3 sequence reads: CSVDRQGEAFF. CDR3 DNA: TGCAGCGTTGACCGACAGGGCGAAGCTTTCTTT.

This clonotype was detected many times. The chain is built from TRBV9 and TRBJ2-3; unclear D gene. The CDR3 covers 16 residues. The V gene's germline CDR1 is SGDLS and CDR2 YYNGEE. The germline V and J ends were trimmed by 4 bases and 0 bases, with 15 bases remaining between them. The CDR3 coding sequence is TGTGCCAGCAGCCCTATCAGACTTACTAGCACAGATACGCAGTATTTT. It encodes CASSPIRLTSTDTQYF.

This chain uses TRBV6-1 with TRBJ2-3, with 9 positions matching TRBD2. The trim removed 7 bases at V and 1 base at J, leaving 6 bases unmatched. Germline V lookup: CDR1 MNHNS, CDR2 SASEGT. This CDR3 is 15 amino acids long. The DNA of the CDR3 is TGTGCCAGCACCCCGACTAGCGGTCGCACAGATACGCAGTATTTT. Translated: CASTPTSGRTDTQYF.

As concerns this clonotype: This may be a read error, as it is one base from a much larger clone. The CDR3, as DNA: TGTGCCAGCAGTCCCCTAAAGCGGGGGTCTGGGGCCAGCGTCCTGACTTTC. The encoded protein is CASSPLKRGSGASVLTF. The chain uses TRBV6-1 and TRBJ2-6; 8 positions match TRBD2. Germline V gene lookup returns CDR1 MNHNS and CDR2 SASEGT. The CDR3 is 17 amino acids.

Only a few counts were recorded for this clonotype. The J gene is TRBJ1-1, the V gene TRBV18; possible D gene TRBD1, 5 bases. V was clipped by 3 bases and J by 3 bases, with 5 bases between them. This CDR3 has 12 amino acids. CDR1 KGHSH and CDR2 LQKENI come from the germline V gene. The CDR3 coding sequence is TGTGCCAGCTCACCGGGGCACACTGAAGCTTTCTTT. Translation gives CASSPGHTEAFF.

This clonotype was found once. V is TRBV10-3 and J is TRBJ2-1; D unclear. This CDR3 has 15 residues. Trimming removed 3 bases from V and 0 bases from J, with 9 bases in between. Germline V gene data show CDR1 as ENHRY and CDR2 as SYGVKD. The CDR3 reads CAISEARSSYNEQFF. The CDR3 DNA reads TGTGCCATCAGTGAAGCGAGGAGCTCCTACAATGAGCAGTTCTTC.